This TCR beta chain was sequenced for a study of Ad26.COV2.S vaccination and SARS-CoV-2 variants. Study context: Administration of Ad26.COV2.S was intramuscular, either once or twice 56 days apart. Study results and limitations: Total responses of T cells may have been underestimated by the analyses of TCR breadth and depth. Higher spike-specific TCR breadth was found in vaccine recipients than in placebo recipients.

Turning to this clone: The antigen is undetermined.

Treatment reported: roughly 18 received Ad26.COV2.S at low or high dose, single or two shots; 5 received placebo; per-sample allocation not given. Following the first vaccine or placebo injection, samples were taken on day 63. Assay: immunoSEQ multiplex PCR; the TCRdb copy retains only in-frame clones and omits some. The sample lists hundreds of thousands of clones, over 75% occurring once. The source is a person between 18 and 65 years old who received the Ad26.COV2.S COVID-19 vaccine or a placebo. The sample was peripheral blood, taken in a trial of Ad26.COV2.S vaccine versus placebo.

In nucleotides, the CDR3 is TGTGCCAGCAGCCCCCCACCAGGACAGGGGGATACCATGAACACTGAAGCTTTCTTT. Amino acid sequence: CASSPPPGQGDTMNTEAFF. The chain carries TRBV21-1 and TRBJ1-1; the table's D gene call, TRBD1, was not cross checked with the DNA. TRBV21-1 is described as a pseudogene. The CDR3 sequence is 19 residues long.